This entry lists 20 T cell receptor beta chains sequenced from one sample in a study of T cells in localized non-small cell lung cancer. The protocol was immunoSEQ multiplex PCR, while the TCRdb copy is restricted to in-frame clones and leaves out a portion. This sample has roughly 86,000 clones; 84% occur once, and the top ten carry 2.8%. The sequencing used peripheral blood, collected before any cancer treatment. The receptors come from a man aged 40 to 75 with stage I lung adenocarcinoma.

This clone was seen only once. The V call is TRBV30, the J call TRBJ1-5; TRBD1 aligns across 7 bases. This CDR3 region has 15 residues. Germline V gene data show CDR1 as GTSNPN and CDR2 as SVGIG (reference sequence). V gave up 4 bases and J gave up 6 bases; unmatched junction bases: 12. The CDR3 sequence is CAWKLQGIGSQPQHF. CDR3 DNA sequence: TGTGCCTGGAAACTACAGGGGATTGGGTCTCAGCCCCAGCATTTT.

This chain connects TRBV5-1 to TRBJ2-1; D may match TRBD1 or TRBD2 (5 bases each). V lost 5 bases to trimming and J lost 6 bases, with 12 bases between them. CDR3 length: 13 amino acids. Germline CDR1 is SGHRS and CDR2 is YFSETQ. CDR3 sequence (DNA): TGCGCCAGCAGGGGGGAACCCGTCAATGAGCAGTTCTTC. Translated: CASRGEPVNEQFF.

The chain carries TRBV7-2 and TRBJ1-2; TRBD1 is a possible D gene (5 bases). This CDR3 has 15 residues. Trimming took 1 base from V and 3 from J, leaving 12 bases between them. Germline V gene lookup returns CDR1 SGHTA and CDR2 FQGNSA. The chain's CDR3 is CASSLVGGSDYGYTF. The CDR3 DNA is TGTGCCAGCAGCTTAGTCGGGGGGTCGGACTATGGCTACACCTTC.

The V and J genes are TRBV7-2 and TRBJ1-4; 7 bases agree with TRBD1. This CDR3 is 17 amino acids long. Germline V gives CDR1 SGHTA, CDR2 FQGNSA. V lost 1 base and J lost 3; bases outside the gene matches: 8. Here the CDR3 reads CASSLEQGSWANEKLFF. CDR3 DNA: TGTGCCAGCAGCTTAGAACAGGGGAGTTGGGCTAATGAAAAACTGTTTTTT.

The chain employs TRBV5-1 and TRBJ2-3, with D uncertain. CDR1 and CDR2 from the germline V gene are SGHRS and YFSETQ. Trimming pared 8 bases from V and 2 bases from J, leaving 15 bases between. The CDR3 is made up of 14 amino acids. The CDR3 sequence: CASNREQATDTQYF. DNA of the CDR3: TGCGCCAGTAACCGCGAGCAGGCCACAGATACGCAGTATTTT.

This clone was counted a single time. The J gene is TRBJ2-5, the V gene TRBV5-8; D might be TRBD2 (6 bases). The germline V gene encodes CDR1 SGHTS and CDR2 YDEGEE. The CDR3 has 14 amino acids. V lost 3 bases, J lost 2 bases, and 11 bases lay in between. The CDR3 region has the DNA TGTGCCAGCAGCTGGGGACTTCTTCAAGAGACCCAGTACTTC. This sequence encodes CASSWGLLQETQYF.

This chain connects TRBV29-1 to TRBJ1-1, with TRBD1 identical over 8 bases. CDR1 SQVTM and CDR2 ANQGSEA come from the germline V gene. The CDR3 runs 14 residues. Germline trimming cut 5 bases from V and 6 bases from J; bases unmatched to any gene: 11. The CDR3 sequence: CSVPRTGSVSEAFF. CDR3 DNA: TGCAGCGTTCCCAGGACAGGGAGTGTTTCTGAAGCTTTCTTT.

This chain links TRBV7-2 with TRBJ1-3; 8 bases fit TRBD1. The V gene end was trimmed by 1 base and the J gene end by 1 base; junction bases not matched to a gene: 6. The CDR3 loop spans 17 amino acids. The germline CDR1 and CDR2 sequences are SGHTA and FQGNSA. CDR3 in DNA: TGTGCCAGCAGCTTAGGAGCAGGGGGCGCTTCTGGAAACACCATATATTTT. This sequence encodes CASSLGAGGASGNTIYF.

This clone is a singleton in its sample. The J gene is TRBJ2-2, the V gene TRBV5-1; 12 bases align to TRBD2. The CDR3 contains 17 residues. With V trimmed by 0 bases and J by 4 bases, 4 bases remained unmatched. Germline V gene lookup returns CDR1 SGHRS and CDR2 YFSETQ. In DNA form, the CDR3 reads TGCGCCAGCAGCTTGGACCTAGCGGGGGGGCCCACCGGGGAGCTGTTTTTT. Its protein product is CASSLDLAGGPTGELFF.

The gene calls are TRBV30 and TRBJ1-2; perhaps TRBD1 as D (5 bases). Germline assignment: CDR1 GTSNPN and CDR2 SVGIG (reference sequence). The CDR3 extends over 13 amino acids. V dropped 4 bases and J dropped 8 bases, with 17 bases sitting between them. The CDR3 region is CAWTLGGVVGYTF. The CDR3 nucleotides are TGTGCCTGGACCCTGGGGGGGGTGGTCGGCTACACCTTC.

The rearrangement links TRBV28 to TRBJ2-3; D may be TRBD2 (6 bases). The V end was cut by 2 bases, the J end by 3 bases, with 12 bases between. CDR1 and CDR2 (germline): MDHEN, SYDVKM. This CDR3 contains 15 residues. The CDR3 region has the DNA TGTGCCAGCAGTTTACAAGAGGAGGGGACAGATACGCAGTATTTT. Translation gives CASSLQEEGTDTQYF. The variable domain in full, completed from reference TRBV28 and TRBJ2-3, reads DVKVTQSSRYLVKRTGEKVFLECVQDMDHENMFWYRQDPGLGLRLIYFSYDVKMKEKGDIPEGYSVSREKKERFSLILESASTNQTSMYLCASSLQEEGTDTQYFGPGTRLTVL.

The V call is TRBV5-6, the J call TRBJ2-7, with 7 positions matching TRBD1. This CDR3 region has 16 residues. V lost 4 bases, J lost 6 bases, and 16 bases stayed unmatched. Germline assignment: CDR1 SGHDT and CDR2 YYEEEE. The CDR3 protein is CASSPVGLQGITEQYF. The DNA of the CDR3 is TGTGCCAGCAGCCCCGTGGGGTTACAGGGGATTACCGAGCAGTACTTC.

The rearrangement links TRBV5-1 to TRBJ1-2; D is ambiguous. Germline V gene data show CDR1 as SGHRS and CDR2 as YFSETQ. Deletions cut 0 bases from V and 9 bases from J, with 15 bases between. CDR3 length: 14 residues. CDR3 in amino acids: CASSLAGVDSRYTF. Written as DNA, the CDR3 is TGCGCCAGCAGCTTGGCCGGCGTAGATTCACGCTACACCTTC.

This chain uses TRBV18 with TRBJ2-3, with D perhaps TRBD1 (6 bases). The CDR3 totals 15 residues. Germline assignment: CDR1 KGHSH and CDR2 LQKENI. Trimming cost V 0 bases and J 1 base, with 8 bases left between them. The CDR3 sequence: CASSPPAGGTDTQYF. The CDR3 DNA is TGTGCCAGCTCACCACCGGCAGGGGGCACAGATACGCAGTATTTT. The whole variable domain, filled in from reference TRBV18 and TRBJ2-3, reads NAGVMQNPRHLVRRRGQEARLRCSPMKGHSHVYWYRQLPEEGLKFMVYLQKENIIDESGMPKERFSAEFPKEGPSILRIQQVVRGDSAAYFCASSPPAGGTDTQYFGPGTRLTVL.

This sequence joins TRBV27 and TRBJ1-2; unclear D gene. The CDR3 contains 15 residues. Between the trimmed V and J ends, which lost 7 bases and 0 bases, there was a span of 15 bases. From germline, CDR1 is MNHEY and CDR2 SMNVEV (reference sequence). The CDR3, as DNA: TGTGCCAGCACCCTCCGCCCGGCGGCTAACTATGGCTACACCTTC. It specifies CASTLRPAANYGYTF.

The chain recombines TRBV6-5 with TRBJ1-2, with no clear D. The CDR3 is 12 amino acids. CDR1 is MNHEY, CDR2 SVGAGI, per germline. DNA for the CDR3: TGTGCTGCTTTCGGGGTCTCACATGGCTACACCTTC. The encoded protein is CAAFGVSHGYTF.

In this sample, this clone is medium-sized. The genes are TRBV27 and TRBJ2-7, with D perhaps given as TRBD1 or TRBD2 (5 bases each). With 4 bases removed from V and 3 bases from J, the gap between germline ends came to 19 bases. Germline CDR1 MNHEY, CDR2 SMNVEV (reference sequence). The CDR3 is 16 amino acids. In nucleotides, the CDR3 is TGTGCCAGCAGTTCCTCGACCGGGGCTAGCTACTACGAGCAGTACTTC. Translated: CASSSSTGASYYEQYF.

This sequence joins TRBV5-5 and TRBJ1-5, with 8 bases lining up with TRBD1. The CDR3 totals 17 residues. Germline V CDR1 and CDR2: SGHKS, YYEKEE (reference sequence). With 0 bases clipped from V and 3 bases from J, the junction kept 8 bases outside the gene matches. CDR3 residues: CASSLAIGTGYNQPQHF. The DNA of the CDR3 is TGTGCCAGCAGCTTGGCCATCGGGACAGGATACAATCAGCCCCAGCATTTT.

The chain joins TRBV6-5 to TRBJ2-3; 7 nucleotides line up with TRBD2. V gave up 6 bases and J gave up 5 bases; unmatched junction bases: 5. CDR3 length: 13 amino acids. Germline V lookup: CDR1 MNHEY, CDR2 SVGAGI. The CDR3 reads CASRRGGIDTQYF. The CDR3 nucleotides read TGTGCCAGCAGGCGGGGAGGGATAGATACGCAGTATTTT.

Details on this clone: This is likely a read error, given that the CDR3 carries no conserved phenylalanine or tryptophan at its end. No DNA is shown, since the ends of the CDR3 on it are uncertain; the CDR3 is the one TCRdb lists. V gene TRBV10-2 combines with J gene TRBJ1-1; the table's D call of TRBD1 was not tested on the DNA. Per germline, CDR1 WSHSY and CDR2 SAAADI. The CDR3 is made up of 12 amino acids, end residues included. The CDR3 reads CASSSPGQGFAK.